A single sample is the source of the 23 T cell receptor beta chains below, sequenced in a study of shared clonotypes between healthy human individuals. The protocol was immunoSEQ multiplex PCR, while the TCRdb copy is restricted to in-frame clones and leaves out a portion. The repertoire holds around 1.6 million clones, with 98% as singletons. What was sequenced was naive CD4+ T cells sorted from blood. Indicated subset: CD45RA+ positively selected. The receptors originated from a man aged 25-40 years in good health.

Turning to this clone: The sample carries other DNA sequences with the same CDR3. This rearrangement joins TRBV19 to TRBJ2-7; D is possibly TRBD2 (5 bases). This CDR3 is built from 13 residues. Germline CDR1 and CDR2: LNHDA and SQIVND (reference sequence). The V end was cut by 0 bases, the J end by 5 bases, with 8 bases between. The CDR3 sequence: CASSIDPGNEQYF. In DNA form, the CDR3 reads TGTGCCAGTAGTATAGACCCGGGGAACGAGCAGTACTTC.

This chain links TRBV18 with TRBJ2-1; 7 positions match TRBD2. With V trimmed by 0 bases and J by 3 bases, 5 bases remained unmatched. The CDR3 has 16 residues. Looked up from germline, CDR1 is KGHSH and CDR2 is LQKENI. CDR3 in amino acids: CASSPPGGLYYNEQFF. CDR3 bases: TGTGCCAGCTCACCACCGGGGGGACTATACTACAATGAGCAGTTCTTC.

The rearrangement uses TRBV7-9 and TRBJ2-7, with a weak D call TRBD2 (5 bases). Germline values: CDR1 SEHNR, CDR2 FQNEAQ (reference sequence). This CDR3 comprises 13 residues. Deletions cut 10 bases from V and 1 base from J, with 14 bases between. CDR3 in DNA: TGTGCCACTACACTGAGGGATTCCTACGAGCAGTACTTC. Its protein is CATTLRDSYEQYF.

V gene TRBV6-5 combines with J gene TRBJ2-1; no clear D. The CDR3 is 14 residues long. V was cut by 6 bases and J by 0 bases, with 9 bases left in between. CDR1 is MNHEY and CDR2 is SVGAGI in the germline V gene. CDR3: CASRERSSYNEQFF. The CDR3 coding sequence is TGTGCCAGCAGAGAACGGAGCTCCTACAATGAGCAGTTCTTC.

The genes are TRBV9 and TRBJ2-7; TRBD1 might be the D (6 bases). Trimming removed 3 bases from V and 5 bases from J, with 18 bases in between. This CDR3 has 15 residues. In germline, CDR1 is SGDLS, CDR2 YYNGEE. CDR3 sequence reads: CASSAGSGHRNEQYF. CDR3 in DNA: TGTGCCAGCAGCGCTGGATCGGGACATCGTAACGAGCAGTACTTC.

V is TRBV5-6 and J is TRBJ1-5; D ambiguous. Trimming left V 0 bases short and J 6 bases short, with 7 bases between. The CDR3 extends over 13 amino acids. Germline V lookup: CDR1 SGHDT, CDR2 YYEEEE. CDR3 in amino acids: CASSLAPGQPQHF. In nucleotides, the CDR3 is TGTGCCAGCAGCTTGGCACCGGGTCAGCCCCAGCATTTT.

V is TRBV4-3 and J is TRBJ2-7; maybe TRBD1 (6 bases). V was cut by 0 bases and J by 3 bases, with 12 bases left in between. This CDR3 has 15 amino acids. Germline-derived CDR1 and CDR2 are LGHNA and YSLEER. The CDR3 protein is CASSQEGGGYYEQYF. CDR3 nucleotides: TGCGCCAGCAGCCAAGAGGGTGGGGGCTACTACGAGCAGTACTTC.

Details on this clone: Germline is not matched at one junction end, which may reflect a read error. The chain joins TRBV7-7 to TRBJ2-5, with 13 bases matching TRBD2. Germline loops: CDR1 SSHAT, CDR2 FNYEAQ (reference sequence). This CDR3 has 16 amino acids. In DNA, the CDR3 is TGTGCTAGCAGCCGAGAACTAGCGGGAGGGCCACAGACCCAGTACTTC. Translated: CASSRELAGGPQTQYF.

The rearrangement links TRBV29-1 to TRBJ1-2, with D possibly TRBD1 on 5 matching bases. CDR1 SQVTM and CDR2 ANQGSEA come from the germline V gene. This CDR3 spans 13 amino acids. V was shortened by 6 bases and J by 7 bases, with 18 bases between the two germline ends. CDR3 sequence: CSVVGGGTSGYTF. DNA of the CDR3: TGCAGCGTCGTTGGGGGAGGGACGAGTGGCTACACCTTC.

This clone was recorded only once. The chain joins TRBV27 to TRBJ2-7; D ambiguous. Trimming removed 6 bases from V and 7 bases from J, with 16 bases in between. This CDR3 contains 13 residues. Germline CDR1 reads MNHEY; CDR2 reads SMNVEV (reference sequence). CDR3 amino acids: CASSALPMGEQYF. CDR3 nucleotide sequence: TGTGCCAGCAGCGCCCTACCGATGGGGGAGCAGTACTTC.

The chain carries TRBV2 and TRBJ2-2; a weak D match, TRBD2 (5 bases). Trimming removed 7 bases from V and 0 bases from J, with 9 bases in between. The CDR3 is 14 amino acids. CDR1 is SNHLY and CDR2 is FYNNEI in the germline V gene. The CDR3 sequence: CASTKGANTGELFF. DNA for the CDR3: TGTGCCAGCACCAAGGGAGCGAACACCGGGGAGCTGTTTTTT.

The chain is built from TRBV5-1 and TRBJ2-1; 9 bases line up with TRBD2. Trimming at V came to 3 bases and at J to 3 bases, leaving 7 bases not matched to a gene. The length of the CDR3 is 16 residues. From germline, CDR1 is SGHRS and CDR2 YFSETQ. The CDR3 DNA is TGCGCCAGCAGCTCGGGACTAGCCGGAGACTACAATGAGCAGTTCTTC. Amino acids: CASSSGLAGDYNEQFF.

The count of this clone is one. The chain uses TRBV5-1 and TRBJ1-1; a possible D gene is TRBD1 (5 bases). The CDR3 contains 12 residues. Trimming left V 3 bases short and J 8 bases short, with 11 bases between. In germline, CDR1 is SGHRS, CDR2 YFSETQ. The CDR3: CASSSRATEAFF. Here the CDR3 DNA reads TGCGCCAGCAGCTCCAGGGCAACAGAAGCTTTCTTT.

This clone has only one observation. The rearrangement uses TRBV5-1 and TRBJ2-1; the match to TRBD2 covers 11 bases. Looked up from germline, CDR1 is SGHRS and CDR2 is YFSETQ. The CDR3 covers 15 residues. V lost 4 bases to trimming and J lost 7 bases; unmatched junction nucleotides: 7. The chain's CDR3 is CASSSRGLADNEQFF. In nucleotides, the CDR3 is TGCGCCAGCAGCAGCCGGGGACTAGCGGATAATGAGCAGTTCTTC.

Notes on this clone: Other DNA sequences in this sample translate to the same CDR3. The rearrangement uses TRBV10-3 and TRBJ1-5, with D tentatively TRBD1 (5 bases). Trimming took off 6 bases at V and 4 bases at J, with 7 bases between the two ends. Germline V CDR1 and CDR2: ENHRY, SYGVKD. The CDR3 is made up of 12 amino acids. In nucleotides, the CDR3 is TGTGCCATCAGGGGGACTAATCAGCCCCAGCATTTT. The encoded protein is CAIRGTNQPQHF.

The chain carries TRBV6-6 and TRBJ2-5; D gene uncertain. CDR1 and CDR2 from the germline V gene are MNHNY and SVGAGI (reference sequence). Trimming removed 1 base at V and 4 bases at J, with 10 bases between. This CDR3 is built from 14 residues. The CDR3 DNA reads TGTGCCAGCAGTTACTTGGCAGCTGTAGAGACCCAGTACTTC. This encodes CASSYLAAVETQYF.

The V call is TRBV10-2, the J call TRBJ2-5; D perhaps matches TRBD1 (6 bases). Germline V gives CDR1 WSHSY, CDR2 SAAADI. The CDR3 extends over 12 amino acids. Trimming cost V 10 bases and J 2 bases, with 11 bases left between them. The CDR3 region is CATGQIQETQYF. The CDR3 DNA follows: TGCGCCACCGGACAGATTCAAGAGACCCAGTACTTC.

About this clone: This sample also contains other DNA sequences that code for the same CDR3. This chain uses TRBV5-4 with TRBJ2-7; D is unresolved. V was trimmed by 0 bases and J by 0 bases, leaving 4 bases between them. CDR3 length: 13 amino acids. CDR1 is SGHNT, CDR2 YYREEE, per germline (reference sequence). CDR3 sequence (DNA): TGTGCCAGCAGCTTGGGCAGCTCCTACGAGCAGTACTTC. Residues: CASSLGSSYEQYF.

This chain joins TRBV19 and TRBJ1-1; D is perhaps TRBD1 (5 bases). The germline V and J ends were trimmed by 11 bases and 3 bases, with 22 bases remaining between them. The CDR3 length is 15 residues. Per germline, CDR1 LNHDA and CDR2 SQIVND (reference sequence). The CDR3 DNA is TGTGCCTCCCTCCAGCCCGGTAGCAGGGACACTGAAGCTTTCTTT. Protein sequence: CASLQPGSRDTEAFF.

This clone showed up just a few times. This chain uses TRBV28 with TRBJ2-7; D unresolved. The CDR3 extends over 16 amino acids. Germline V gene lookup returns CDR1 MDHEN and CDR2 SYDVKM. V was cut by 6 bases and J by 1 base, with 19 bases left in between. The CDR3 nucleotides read TGTGCCAGCAGCTCCAGACTCGCTCCCTTATCCTACGAGCAGTACTTC. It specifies CASSSRLAPLSYEQYF.

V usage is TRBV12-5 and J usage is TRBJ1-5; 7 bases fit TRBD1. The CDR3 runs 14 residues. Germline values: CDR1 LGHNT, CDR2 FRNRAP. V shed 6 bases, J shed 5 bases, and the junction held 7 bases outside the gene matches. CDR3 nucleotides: TGTGCTAGTGGGCACAGGGGAAAAGATCAGCCCCAGCATTTT. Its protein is CASGHRGKDQPQHF.

Here the CDR3 DNA reads TGCGCCAGCAGCCAAGCGGGGGACCAGCCCCAGCATTTT. This sequence encodes CASSQAGDQPQHF. The rearrangement links TRBV4-1 to TRBJ1-5; perhaps TRBD1 as D (5 bases). The CDR3 runs to 13 residues. The germline CDR1 and CDR2 sequences are MGHRA and YSYEKL. Deletions cut 1 base from V and 7 bases from J, with 8 bases between.

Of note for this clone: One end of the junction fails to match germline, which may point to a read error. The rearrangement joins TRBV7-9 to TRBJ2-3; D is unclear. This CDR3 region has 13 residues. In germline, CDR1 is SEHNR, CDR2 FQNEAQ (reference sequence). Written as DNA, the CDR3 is TGTGCCAGCAGGCCGCCAAGCACGGATACGCAGTATTTT. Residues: CASRPPSTDTQYF.